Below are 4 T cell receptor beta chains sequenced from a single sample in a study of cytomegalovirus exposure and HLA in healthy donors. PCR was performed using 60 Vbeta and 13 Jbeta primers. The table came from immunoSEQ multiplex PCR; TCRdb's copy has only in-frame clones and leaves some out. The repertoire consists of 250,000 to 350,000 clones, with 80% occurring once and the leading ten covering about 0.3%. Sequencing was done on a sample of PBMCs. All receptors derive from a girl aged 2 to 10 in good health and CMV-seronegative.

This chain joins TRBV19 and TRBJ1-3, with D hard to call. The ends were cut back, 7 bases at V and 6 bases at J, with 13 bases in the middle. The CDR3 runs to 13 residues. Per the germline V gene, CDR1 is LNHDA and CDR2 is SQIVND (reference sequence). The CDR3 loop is CASTALRKNTIYF. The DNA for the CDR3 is TGTGCCAGTACCGCCCTCAGGAAAAACACCATATATTTT.

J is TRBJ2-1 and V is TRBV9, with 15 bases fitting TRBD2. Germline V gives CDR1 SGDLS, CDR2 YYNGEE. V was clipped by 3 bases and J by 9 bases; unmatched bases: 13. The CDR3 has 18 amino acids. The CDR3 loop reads CASSARATGLAGGTEQFF. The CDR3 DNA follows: TGTGCCAGCAGCGCCCGCGCCACTGGACTAGCGGGAGGGACTGAGCAGTTCTTC.

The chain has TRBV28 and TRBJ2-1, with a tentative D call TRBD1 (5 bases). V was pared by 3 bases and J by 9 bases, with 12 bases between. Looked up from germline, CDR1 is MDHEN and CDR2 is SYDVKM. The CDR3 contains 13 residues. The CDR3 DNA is TGTGCCAGCAGTTTCATTTGGGGCAGTGAGCAGTTCTTC. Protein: CASSFIWGSEQFF.

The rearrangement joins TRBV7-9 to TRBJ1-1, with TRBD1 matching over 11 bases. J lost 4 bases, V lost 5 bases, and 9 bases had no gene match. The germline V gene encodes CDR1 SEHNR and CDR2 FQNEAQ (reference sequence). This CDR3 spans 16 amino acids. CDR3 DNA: TGTGCCAGCAGCGACCGGACAGGGGGCGAGCGCACTGAAGCTTTCTTT. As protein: CASSDRTGGERTEAFF.